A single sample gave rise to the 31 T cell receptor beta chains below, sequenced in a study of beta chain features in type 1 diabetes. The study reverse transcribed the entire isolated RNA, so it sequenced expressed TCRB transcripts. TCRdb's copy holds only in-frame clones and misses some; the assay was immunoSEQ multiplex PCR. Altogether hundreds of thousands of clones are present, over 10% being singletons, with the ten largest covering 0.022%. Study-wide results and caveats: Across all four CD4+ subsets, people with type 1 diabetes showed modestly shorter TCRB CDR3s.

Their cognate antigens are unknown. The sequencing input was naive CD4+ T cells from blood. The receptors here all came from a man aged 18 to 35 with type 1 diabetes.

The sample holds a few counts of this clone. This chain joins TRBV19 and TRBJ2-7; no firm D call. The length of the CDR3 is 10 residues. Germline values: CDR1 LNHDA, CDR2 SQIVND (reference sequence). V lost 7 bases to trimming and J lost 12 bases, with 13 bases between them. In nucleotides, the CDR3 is TGTGCCAGTACCGGGTATAATGGGTACTTC. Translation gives CASTGYNGYF.

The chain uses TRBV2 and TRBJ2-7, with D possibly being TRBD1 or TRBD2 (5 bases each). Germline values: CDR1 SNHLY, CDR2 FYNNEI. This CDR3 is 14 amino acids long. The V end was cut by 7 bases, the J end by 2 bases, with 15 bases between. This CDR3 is CASISGWGPYEQYF. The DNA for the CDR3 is TGTGCCAGCATTTCGGGGTGGGGACCCTACGAGCAGTACTTC.

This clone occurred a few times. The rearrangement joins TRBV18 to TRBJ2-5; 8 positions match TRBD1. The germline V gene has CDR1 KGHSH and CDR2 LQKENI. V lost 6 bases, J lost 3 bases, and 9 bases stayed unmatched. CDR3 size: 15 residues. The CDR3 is CASSRRGTGEETQYF. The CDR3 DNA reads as TGTGCCAGCTCCCGCCGGGGGACAGGAGAAGAGACCCAGTACTTC.

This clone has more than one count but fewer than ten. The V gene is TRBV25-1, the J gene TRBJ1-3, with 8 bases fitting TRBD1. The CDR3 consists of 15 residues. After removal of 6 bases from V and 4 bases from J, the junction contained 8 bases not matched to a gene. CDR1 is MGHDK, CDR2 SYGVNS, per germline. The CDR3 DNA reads TGTGCCAGCAGCCGACAGGGGAGGTCCGGAAACACCATATATTTT. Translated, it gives CASSRQGRSGNTIYF.

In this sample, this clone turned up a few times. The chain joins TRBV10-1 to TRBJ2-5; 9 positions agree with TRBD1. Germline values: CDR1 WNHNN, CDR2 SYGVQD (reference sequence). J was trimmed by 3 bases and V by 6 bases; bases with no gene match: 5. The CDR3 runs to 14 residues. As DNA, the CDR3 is TGCGCCAGCAGCCCGGGACAGGGCGAAGAGACCCAGTACTTC. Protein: CASSPGQGEETQYF.

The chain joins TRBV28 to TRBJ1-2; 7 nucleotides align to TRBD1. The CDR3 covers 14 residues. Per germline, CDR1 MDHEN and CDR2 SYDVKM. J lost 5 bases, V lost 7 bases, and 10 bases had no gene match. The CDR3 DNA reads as TGTGCCAGCACCACGGGACAGAGAATTTATGGCTACACCTTC. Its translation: CASTTGQRIYGYTF.

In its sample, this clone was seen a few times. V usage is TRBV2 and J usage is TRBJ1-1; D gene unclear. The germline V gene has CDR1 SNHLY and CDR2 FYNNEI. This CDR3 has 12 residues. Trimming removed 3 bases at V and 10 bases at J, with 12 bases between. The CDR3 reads CASSEYSEPAFF. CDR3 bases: TGTGCCAGCAGTGAGTATTCGGAGCCAGCTTTCTTT.

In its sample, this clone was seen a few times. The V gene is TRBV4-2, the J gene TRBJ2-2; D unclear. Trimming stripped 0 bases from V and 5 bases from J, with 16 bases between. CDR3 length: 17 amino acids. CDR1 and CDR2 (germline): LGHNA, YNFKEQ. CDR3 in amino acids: CASSQDGPGSWTGELFF. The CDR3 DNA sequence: TGTGCCAGCAGCCAAGATGGGCCGGGTTCGTGGACCGGGGAGCTGTTTTTT.

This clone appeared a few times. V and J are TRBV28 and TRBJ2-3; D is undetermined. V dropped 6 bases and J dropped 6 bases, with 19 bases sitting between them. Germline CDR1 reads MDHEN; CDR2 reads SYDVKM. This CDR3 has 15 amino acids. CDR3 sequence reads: CASSEGRHSADTQYF. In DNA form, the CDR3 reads TGTGCCAGCAGCGAAGGACGGCACTCCGCGGATACGCAGTATTTT.

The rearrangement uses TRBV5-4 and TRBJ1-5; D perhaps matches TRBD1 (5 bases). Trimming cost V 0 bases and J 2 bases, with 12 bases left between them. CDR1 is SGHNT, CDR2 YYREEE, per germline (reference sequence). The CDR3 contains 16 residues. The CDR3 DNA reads TGTGCCAGCAGCTTGGGGGAGGGAGGGGGCAATCAGCCCCAGCATTTT. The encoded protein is CASSLGEGGGNQPQHF.

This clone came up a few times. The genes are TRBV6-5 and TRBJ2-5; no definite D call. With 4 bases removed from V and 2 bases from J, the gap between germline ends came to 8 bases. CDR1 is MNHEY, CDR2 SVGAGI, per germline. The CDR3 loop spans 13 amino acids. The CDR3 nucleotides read TGTGCCAGCAGTTCGGCAGCGCAAGAGACCCAGTACTTC. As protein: CASSSAAQETQYF.

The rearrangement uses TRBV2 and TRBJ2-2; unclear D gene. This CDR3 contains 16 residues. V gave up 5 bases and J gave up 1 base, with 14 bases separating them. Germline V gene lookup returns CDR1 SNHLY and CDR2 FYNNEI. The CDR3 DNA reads TGTGCCAGCAGTCCGGCCCCCCCGGGGAACACCGGGGAGCTGTTTTTT. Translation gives CASSPAPPGNTGELFF.

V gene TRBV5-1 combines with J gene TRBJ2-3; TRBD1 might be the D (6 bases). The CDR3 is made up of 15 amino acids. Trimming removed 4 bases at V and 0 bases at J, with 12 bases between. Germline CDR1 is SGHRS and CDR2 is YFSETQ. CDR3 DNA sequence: TGCGCCAGCAGCCTCAGGGGTACTAGCACAGATACGCAGTATTTT. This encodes CASSLRGTSTDTQYF.

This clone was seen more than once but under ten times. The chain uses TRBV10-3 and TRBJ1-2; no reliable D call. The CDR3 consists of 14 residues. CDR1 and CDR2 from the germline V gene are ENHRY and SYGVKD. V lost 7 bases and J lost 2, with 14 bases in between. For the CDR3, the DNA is TGTGCCATCATGAGGGAAGGGAAGAACTATGGCTACACCTTC. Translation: CAIMREGKNYGYTF.

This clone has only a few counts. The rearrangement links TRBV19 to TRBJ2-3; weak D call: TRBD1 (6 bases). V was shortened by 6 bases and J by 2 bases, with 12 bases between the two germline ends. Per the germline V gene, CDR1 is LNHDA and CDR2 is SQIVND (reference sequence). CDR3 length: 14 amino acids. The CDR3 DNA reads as TGTGCCAGTAGGGCACAGGGTCCCACAGATACGCAGTATTTT. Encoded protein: CASRAQGPTDTQYF.

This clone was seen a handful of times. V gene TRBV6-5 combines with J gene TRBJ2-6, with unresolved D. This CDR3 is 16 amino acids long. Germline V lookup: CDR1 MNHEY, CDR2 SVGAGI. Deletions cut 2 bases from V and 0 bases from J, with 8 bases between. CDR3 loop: CASSYNWASGANVLTF. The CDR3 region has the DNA TGTGCCAGCAGTTACAACTGGGCCTCTGGGGCCAACGTCCTGACTTTC.

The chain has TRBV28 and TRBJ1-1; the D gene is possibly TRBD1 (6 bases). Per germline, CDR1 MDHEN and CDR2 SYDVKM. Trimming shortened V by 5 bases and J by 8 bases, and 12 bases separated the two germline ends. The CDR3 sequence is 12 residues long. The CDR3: CASSRDRNEAFF. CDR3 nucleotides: TGTGCCAGCAGTCGTGACAGGAACGAAGCTTTCTTT.

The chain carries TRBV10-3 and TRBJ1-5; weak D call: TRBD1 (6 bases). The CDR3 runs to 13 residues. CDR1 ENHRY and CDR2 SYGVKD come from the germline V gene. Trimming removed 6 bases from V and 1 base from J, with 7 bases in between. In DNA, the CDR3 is TGTGCCATCAGAGGACAGAGCAATCAGCCCCAGCATTTT. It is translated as CAIRGQSNQPQHF.

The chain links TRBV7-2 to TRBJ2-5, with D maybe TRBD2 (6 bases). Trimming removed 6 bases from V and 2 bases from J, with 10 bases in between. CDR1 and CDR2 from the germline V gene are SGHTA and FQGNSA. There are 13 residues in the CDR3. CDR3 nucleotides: TGTGCCAGCAGGGGCCGGGAGCAAGAGACCCAGTACTTC. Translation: CASRGREQETQYF.

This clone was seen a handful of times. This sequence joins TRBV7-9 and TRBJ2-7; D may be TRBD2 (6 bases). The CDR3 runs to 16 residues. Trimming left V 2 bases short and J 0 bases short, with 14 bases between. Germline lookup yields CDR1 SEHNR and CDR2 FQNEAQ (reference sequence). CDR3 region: CASSLTSRGSSYEQYF. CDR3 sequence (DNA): TGTGCCAGCAGCTTAACCTCTCGGGGGAGCTCCTACGAGCAGTACTTC. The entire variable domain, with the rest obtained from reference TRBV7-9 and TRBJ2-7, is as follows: DTGVSQNPRHKITKRGQNVTFRCDPISEHNRLYWYRQTLGQGPEFLTYFQNEAQLEKSRLLSDRFSAERPKGSFSTLEIQRTEQGDSAMYLCASSLTSRGSSYEQYFGPGTRLTVT.

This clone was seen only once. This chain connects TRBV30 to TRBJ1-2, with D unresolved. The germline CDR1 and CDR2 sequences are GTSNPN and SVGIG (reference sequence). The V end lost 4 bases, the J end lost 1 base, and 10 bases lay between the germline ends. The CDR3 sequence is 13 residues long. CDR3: CAWISGNNYGYTF. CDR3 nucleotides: TGTGCCTGGATAAGCGGGAATAACTATGGCTACACCTTC.

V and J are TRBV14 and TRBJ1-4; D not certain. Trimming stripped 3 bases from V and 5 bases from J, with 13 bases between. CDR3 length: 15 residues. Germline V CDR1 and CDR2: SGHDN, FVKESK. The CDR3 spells CASSQTWPPNEKLFF. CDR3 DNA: TGTGCCAGCAGCCAGACGTGGCCTCCAAATGAAAAACTGTTTTTT.

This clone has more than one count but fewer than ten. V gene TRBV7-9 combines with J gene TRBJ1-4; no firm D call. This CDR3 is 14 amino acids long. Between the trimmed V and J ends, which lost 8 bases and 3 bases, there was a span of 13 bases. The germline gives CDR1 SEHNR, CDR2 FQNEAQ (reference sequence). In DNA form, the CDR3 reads TGTGCCAGCGGGGTGGGCAGCCCTAATGAAAAACTGTTTTTT. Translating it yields CASGVGSPNEKLFF.

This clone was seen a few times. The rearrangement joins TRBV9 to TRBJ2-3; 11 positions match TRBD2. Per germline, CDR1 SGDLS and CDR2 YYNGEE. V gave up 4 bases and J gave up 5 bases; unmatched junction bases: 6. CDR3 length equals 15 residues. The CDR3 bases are TGTGCCAGCAGCCTTAGCGGGGGGGCCGTAGATACGCAGTATTTT. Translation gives CASSLSGGAVDTQYF.

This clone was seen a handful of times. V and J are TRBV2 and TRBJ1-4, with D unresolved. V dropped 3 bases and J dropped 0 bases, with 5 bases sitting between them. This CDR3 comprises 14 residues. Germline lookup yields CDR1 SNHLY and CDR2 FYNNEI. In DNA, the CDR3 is TGTGCCAGCAGTGACAGAACAACTAATGAAAAACTGTTTTTT. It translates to CASSDRTTNEKLFF.

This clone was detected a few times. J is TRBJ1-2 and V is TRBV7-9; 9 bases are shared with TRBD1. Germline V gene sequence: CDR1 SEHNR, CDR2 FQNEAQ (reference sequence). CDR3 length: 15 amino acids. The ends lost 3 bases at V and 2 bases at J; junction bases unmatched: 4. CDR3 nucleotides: TGTGCCAGCAGCTTCCCACAGGGGGCCAACTATGGCTACACCTTC. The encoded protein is CASSFPQGANYGYTF.

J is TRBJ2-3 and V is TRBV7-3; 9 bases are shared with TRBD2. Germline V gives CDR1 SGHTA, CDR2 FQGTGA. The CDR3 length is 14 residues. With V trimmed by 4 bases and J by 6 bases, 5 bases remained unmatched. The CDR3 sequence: CASSSRLAEDTQYF. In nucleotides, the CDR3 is TGTGCCAGCAGCTCCCGACTAGCGGAGGATACGCAGTATTTT.

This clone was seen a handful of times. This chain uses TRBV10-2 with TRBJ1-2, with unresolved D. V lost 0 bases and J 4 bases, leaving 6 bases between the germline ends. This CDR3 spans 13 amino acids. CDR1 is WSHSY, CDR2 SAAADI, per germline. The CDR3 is CASSESLTYGYTF. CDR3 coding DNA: TGCGCCAGCAGTGAGTCGTTAACCTATGGCTACACCTTC.

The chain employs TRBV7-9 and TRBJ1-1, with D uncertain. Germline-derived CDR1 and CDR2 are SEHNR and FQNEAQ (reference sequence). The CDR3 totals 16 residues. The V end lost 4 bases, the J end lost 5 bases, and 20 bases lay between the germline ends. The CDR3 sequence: CASSSELTLGGTEAFF. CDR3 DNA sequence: TGTGCCAGCAGCTCAGAACTGACCCTAGGTGGGACTGAAGCTTTCTTT.

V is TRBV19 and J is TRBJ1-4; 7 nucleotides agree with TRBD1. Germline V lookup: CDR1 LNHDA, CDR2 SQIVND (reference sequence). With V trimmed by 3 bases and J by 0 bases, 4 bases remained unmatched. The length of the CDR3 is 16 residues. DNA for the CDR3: TGTGCCAGTAGTATTCACAGGGGCGCAACTAATGAAAAACTGTTTTTT. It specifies CASSIHRGATNEKLFF.

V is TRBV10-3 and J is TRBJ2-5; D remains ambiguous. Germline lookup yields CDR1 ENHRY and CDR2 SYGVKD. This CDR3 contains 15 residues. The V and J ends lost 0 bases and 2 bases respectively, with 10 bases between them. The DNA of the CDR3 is TGTGCCATCAGTGAGTCTACCTCTGGGCAAGAGACCCAGTACTTC. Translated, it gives CAISESTSGQETQYF.